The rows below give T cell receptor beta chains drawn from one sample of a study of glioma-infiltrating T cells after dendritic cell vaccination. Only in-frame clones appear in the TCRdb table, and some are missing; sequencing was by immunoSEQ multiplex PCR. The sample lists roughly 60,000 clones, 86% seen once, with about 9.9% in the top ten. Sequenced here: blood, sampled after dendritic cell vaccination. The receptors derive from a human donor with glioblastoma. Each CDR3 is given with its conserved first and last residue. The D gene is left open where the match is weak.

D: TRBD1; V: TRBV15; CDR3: CATSRGRQGSNEQYF
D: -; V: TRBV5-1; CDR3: CASSLLRGNTEAFF
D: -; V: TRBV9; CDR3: CASSVGRGQETQYF
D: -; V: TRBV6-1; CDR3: CASRGVGSNQPQHF
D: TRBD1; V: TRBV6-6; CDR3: CASTQRQGDTGELFF
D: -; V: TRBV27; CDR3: CASSLWAGEIVGYTF
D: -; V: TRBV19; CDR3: CASSYSRNTIYF
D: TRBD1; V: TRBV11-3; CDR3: CASSGWGQNGYTF
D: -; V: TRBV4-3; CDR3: CASSQRKVTGNEQFF
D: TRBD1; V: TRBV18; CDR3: CASSPSGGRSYGYTF
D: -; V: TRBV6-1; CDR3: CASSEEFAGSSYNSPLHF
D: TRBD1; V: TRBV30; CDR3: CAWSLQGSTNEKLFF
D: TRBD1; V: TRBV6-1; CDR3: CASSETGTRTYSNQPQHF
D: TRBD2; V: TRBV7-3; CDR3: CASSFLAASTDTQYF
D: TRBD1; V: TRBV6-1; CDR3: CASKTTGGGYTF
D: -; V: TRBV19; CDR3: CATKTGPAGNTEAFF
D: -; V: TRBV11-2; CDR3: CASSVSGGVRTEAFF
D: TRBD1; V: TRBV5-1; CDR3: CASSDTGGTTEAFF
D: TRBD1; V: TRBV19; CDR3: CASTPRQGLRAEAFF
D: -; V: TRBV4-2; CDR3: CASSRDNYEQYF
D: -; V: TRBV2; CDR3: CASSSIQGRNTEAFF
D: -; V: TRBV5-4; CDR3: CASSLPLTGHGEQFF
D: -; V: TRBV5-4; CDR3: CASSGGRSSYNEQFF
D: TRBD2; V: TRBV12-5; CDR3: CASGFGSGGVRETQYF
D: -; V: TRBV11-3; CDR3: CASSLGTLEWEQFF
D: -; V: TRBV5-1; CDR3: CASSPNFPNAEAFF
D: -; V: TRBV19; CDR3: CASSIGGTREQYF
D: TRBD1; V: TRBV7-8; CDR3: CASSHRDRDPGELFF
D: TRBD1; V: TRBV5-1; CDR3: CASSLRGQGAGTEAFF
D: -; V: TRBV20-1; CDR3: CSAREQEQFF
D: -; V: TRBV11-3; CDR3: CASSSLLGETQYF